These 5 T cell receptor beta chains share one sample of origin, sequenced in a study of technical replicates of blood from several donors listed by TCRdb under 2017. The library was generated by the immunoSEQ multiplex PCR assay. TCRdb provides this immuneACCESS table in a form limited to in-frame rearrangements. Some clones are lacking; in checked studies, under half of them reflect an unresolved V gene, and why the rest are absent is not known. In all, the sample holds 45,000 to 60,000 clones, and about nine tenths of those were seen once. About 3.8% of the sample is held by the ten biggest clonotypes. Material for sequencing was PBMCs. All receptors derive from a human donor in good health. Some clones in this sample may be carry-over from other donors' samples.

The CDR3 spells CATSRGGGTNNEQFF. The CDR3 DNA follows: TGTGCCACCAGCAGAGGAGGCGGGACTAACAATGAGCAGTTCTTC. The chain couples TRBV15 to TRBJ2-1; 7 nucleotides agree with TRBD2. This CDR3 has 15 amino acids. Germline V gives CDR1 LNHNV, CDR2 YYDKDF (reference sequence). V dropped 1 base and J dropped 5; count of bases not matched to a gene: 5.

The chain recombines TRBV4-3 with TRBJ2-2, with 11 bases fitting TRBD2. Germline CDR1 reads LGHNA; CDR2 reads YSLEER. The CDR3 contains 16 residues. J gave up 7 bases and V 0 bases, and 4 bases lay outside the gene matches. CDR3 region: CASSQDRGLAGGELFF. Here the CDR3 DNA reads TGCGCCAGCAGCCAAGATCGAGGACTAGCGGGCGGGGAGCTGTTTTTT.

The chain is built from TRBV9 and TRBJ2-3; D is ambiguous. The germline V gene has CDR1 SGDLS and CDR2 YYNGEE. Trimming removed 2 bases at V and 1 base at J, with 2 bases between. The CDR3 spans 12 residues. The CDR3 nucleotides are TGTGCCAGCAGCGTCGGCACAGATACGCAGTATTTT. As protein: CASSVGTDTQYF.

The chain links TRBV19 to TRBJ1-6; possibly TRBD1 for D (6 bases). V was cut by 3 bases and J by 11 bases, with 14 bases left in between. Germline CDR1 and CDR2: LNHDA and SQIVND (reference sequence). The CDR3 sequence is 14 residues long. CDR3 protein: CASSIAQGQTPLHF. As DNA, the CDR3 is TGTGCCAGTAGTATCGCACAGGGTCAAACACCCCTCCACTTT.

The J gene is TRBJ2-1, the V gene TRBV11-3, with TRBD2 identical over 13 bases. Trimming removed 3 bases from V and 8 bases from J; junction bases left unmatched: 4. Germline-derived CDR1 and CDR2 are SGHNT and YENEEA. This CDR3 spans 15 amino acids. The CDR3 DNA reads TGTGCCAGCAGCTTGACTAGCGGGGGGATCTATGAGCAGTTCTTC. Encoded protein: CASSLTSGGIYEQFF.